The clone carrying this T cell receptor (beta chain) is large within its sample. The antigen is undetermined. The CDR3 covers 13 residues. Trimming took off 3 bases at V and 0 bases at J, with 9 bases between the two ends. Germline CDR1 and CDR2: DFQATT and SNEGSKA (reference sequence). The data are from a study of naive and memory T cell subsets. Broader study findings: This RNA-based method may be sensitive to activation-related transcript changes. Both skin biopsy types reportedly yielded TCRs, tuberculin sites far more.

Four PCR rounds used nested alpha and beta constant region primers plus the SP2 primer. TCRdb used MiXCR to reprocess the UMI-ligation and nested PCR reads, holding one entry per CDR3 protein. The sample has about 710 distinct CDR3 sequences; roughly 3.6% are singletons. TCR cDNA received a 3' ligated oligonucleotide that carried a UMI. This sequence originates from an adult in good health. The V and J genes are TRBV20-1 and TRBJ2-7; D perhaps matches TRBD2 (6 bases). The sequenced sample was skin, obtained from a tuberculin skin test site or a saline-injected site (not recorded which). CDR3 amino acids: CSARGGASYEQYF. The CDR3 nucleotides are TGCAGTGCTAGGGGCGGGGCCTCCTACGAGCAGTACTTC.